The entry below gives a single TCR beta chain sequence along with its context. With random hexamers, about 0.5 to 1 ug RNA was reverse transcribed. TCRdb reanalysed the immunoSEQ multiplex PCR reads using MiXCR and keeps one entry per CDR3 protein. This sample has about 140,000 distinct CDR3 sequences; about 93% occur once, and the top ten carry 0.25% to 0.3%. These data are taken from a study of CD8 T cells in Susac syndrome. The CDR3 has 17 amino acids. Trimming took 4 bases from V and 0 from J; bases not matched to a gene: 14. CDR1 is GTSNPN and CDR2 is SVGIG in the germline V gene (reference sequence).

This sequence joins TRBV30 and TRBJ2-7; the match to TRBD1 covers 8 bases. The clonotype comes from a human donor in good health. The sequenced material came from CD8+ T cells from PBMCs. The CDR3: CAWIGTGTGRSSYEQYF. The CDR3 DNA reads TGTGCCTGGATAGGGACAGGCACGGGGCGAAGCTCCTACGAGCAGTACTTC. The full variable domain, rest sourced from reference TRBV30 and TRBJ2-7, is SQTIHQWPATLVQPVGSPLSLECTVEGTSNPNLYWYRQAAGRGLQLLFYSVGIGQISSEVPQNLSASRPQDRQFILSSKKLLLSDSGFYLCAWIGTGTGRSSYEQYFGPGTRLTVT.